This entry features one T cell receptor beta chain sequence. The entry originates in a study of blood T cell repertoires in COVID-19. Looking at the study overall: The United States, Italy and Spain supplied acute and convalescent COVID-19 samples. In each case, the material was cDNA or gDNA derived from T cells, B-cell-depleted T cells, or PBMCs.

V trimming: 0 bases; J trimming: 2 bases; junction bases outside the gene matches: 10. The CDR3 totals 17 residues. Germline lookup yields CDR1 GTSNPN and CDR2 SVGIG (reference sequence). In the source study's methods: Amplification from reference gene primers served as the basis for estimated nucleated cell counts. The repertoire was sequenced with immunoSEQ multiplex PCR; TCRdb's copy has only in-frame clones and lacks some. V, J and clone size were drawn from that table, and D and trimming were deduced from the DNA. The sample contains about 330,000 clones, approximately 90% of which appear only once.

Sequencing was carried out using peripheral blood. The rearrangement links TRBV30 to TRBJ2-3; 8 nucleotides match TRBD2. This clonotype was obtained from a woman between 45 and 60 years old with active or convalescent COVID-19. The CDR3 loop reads CAWSVGWLAGFTDTQYF. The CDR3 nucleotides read TGTGCCTGGAGTGTGGGGTGGCTAGCGGGTTTCACAGATACGCAGTATTTT.